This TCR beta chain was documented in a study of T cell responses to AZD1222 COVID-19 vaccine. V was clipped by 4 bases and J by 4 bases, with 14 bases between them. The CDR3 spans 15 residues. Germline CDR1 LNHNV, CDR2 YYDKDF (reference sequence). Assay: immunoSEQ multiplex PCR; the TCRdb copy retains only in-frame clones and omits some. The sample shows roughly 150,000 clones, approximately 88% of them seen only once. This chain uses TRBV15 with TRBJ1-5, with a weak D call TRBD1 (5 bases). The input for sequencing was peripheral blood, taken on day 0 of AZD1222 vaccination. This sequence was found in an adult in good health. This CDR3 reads CATSKVQASNQPQHF. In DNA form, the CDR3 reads TGTGCCACCAGCAAGGTACAGGCGTCGAATCAGCCCCAGCATTTT.